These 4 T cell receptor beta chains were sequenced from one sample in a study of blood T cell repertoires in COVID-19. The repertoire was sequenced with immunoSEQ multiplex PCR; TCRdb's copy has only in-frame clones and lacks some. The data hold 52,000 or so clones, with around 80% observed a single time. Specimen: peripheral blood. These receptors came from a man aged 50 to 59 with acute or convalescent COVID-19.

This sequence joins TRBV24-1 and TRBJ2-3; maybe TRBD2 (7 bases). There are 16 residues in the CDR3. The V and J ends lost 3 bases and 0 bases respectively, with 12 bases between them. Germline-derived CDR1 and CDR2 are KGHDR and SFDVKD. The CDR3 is CATSDRGGKSTDTQYF. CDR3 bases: TGTGCCACCAGTGATCGCGGGGGCAAGAGCACAGATACGCAGTATTTT.

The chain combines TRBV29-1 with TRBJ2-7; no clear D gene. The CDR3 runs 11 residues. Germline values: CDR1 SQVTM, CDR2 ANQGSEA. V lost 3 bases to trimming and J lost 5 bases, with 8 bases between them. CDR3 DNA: TGCAGCGTTGAGAGGAGTAACGAGCAGTACTTC. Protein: CSVERSNEQYF.

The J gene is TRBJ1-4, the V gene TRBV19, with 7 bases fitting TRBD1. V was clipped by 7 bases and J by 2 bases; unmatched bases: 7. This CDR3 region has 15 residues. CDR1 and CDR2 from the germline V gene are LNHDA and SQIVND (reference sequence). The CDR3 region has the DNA TGTGCCAGTACGAATGGAGGGGGCACTAATGAAAAACTGTTTTTT. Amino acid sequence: CASTNGGGTNEKLFF.

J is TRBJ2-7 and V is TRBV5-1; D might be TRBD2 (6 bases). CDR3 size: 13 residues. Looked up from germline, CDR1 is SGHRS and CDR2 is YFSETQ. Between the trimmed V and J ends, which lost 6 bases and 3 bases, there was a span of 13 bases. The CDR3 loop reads CASTPATSYEQYF. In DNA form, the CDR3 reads TGCGCCAGCACCCCAGCGACTAGCTACGAGCAGTACTTC. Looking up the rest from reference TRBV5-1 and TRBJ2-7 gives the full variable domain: KAGVTQTPRYLIKTRGQQVTLSCSPISGHRSVSWYQQTPGQGLQFLFEYFSETQRNKGNFPGRFSGRQFSNSRSEMNVSTLELGDSALYLCASTPATSYEQYFGPGTRLTVT.